This T cell receptor beta chain was observed in a study of cytomegalovirus exposure and HLA in healthy donors (dated by TCRdb to between 2016 and 2019). Context from the whole study: An earlier analysis of several hundred of the donors reported around 280 Gb of sequence data and around 100 million unique TCR beta sequences obtained from around 190 million T cells. An early release that covered several hundred HLA-typed donors contained 300 to 350 gigabases of sequencing data and 85 million to 100 million unique TCR sequences. The genetic ancestry cluster associated with self-reported Caucasian donors included about four fifths of the roughly 400 genotyped donors. The study aimed to test whether signatures of past pathogen exposure could be identified by cataloging public T cell receptors. The study profiled the T cell repertoires of 500 to 800 subjects by immunosequencing and related them to cytomegalovirus serostatus. Besides the first cohort of some 670 subjects, a separate validation cohort made up of 90 to 150 different subjects was used. To predict cytomegalovirus infection status, the study brought together high-throughput TCR immunosequencing, statistical association of individual TCRs with disease status, and machine learning. A later analysis re-analyzed previously published TCR beta repertoires from approximately 700 donors and added high-resolution HLA genotyping to study TCR occurrence patterns. Rather than drawing on any new phenotypic data, the later analysis identified candidate immune exposures from TCR beta sequences and the way those sequences occurred across donors. An earlier analysis of several hundred of the donors applied high-throughput TCR beta sequencing to assess whether each TCR beta V gene segment acted as functional or pseudogenic. Alongside the repertoire data, information on donor age, sex, ethnicity and CMV serostatus was compiled. A later genetic analysis took genome-wide SNP genotypes for about 55% of the roughly 700 donors and used that subset as a discovery cohort. All discovery cohort repertoires had been generated using a single sequencing platform. HLA typing covered class I and class II loci at four-digit resolution. Typing coverage varied by locus: roughly 620-640 donors for A, B, C, DRB1 and DQB1; approximately 500 for DQA1; 600 to 610 for DPA1; roughly 450 for DPB1. Several DR-DQ haplotypes were handled as single units for association and clustering because linkage in the cohort was strong. Among roughly 400 genotyped donors of the cohort, an average of approximately 200,000 unique TCR beta nucleotide sequences was sequenced per donor, of which 15% to 20% were non-productive.

As encoded in the germline V gene, CDR1 is SGHTA while CDR2 is FQGTGA. Including cysteine and phenylalanine, the CDR3 has 19 amino acids. Only the CDR3 portion is preserved as DNA: 57 bases, with reading frame beginning at the first base. Unmatched junction bases come to 11, with V trimmed by 5 bases and J by 2 bases. The cohort consisted of 650 to 700 healthy bone marrow donors. At the time of sampling, every cohort member was nominally healthy, though immune exposures that went unrecorded were likely present. The donor was CMV seronegative and belonged to the group of 320 or so seronegative cohort members. A peripheral blood sample was collected from each donor, and TCR beta sequencing was performed on peripheral blood mononuclear cells. The Qiagen DNeasy Blood Extraction Kit was used to extract genomic DNA from the blood cell samples. Note on this clone: Its antigen target is currently unknown. One base away there is no much larger clone; base qualities are not given.

Libraries came from the immunoSEQ multiplex PCR assay. For the multiplex PCR, a mixture combining 60 forward primers for TCR Vbeta segments and 13 reverse primers for TCR Jbeta segments was used. The CDR3 region of rearranged TCR beta genes was amplified from genomic DNA with a multiplex PCR assay. The Illumina HiSeq System was used to sequence the amplified TCR beta libraries as 87-base-pair reads. The paper's data handling went like this. A later analysis counted about 80 million unique TCR beta chains across the 650 to 700 repertoires, and approximately 11 million of these chains were shared by at least two donors. Raw reads were error-corrected and collapsed into unique sequences with a nearest-neighbor algorithm that merged closely related sequences to remove PCR and sequencing errors. V, D and J gene segments were assigned by aligning CDR3 sequences to IMGT reference sequences. Each retained sequence needed at least a six-nucleotide match to both a V gene segment and a J gene segment. A rearrangement was called productive if the CDR3 had no stop codons and remained in frame with V and J, and every other rearrangement was called non-productive. Following IMGT convention, CDR3 was defined as the stretch from the second conserved V-encoded cysteine up to the conserved J-encoded phenylalanine. In an earlier analysis of more than 550 of the donors, sequences lacking an unambiguous match to a single V gene segment were excluded. In an earlier analysis of around 600 of the donors, V segments were called functional above 56.7% productive rearrangements and were called segregating when the between-donor standard deviation exceeded 5%. A statistical classification framework was built for diagnosing cytomegalovirus status from the catalog of TCR beta chain sequences. In a later analysis, TCR nucleotide sequences were compared against IMGT/GENE-DB human TR gene sequences so that V and J genes could be assigned. In a later analysis, CDR3 sequences and most-parsimonious VDJ recombination scenarios were assigned using the TCRdist pipeline. A later analysis defined each TCR beta chain by its CDR3 amino acid sequence plus V-gene family, and excluded reads lacking a unique V-gene family. A later analysis removed 500 to 650 highly shared, low-generation-probability nucleotide sequences to deal with suspected cross-contamination and a sequencing artifact. In a later analysis, a clonal expansion index for each public chain was calculated from normalized within-repertoire ranks of inferred template counts. Generation probabilities in a later analysis came from a VDJ recombination model fitted to out-of-frame rearrangements, and those results were checked against IGoR. In a later analysis, TCR-TCR, TCR-HLA and TCR-CMV co-occurrence was scored with hypergeometric tests, and a repertoire-size bias correction was applied to TCR pairs. False discovery rates were estimated in a later analysis by permuting HLA or CMV assignments 20 times. In a later analysis, co-occurring TCRs were grouped using DBSCAN, with TCRdist sequence similarity added in when clustering inside HLA-allele-positive subsets. Repertoires with fewer than 30,000 or more than 120,000 public chains were left out of co-occurrence clustering, as were five repertoires with anomalous nucleotide sharing. The table comes from immuneACCESS by way of TCRdb, which keeps in-frame sequences with V and J called. Part of the clones is missing from these tables; in studies checked, under half for an unresolved V gene and the rest for unknown reasons. The V and J calls and clone size come from that table; D and trimming were worked out from the DNA. The sample records some 140,000 clones, approximately 87% of which are singletons. The top ten hold 1.5% of the sample.

What the authors observed across the whole study: Linkage disequilibrium might explain the correlated functional status among segregating V segments, but an unknown experimental factor could not be ruled out. In the study, approximately 160 TCR beta chains were listed as associated with cytomegalovirus. A further reported finding was that TCR beta sequences accurately predicted the HLA-A and HLA-B alleles for most subjects in the first cohort. While some public TCRs were present in many individuals, most TCR sequences turned up only very rarely across donors. A cluster of highly shared sequence variants was judged likely to represent a technical artifact of the sequencing pipeline. The cohort was sequenced for TCR beta chains only, and without alpha or paired-chain data the features that could be detected were limited. A later analysis associated 16,951 TCR beta sequences with specific HLA alleles at a false discovery rate of 0.05. Roughly uniform sequencing depth across donors was assumed in presence/absence analyses, although this assumption may not hold. Assigning TCR associations to individual alleles was difficult when HLA alleles, especially DR and DQ, strongly co-occurred. The 87-base-pair reads could not distinguish some IMGT-functional V segments, including TRBV6-2 and TRBV6-3, so those segments were excluded. Compared with equally common non-associated chains, HLA-associated TCR beta chains in a later analysis were more clonally expanded and had lower generation probabilities. The only immune exposure information available for the cohort was CMV serostatus. Most CMV-associated TCR beta chains appeared to be HLA-restricted in a later analysis, and the HLA associations seemed to be driven largely by CMV exposure. According to a later genetic analysis, donors in an Asian-associated ancestry cluster had fewer N-insertions in productive TCRs than the approximately 700-donor mean. In vitro tests confirmed that a few of the cytomegalovirus-associated TCR beta chains recognize cytomegalovirus antigens. In both the original and validation cohorts, the classifier was reported to diagnose cytomegalovirus status with high specificity and sensitivity. In an earlier analysis of about 600 of the donors, most TCR beta V segments appeared in productive rearrangements about 87% or about 30% of the time, broadly matching IMGT annotations. A later analysis found that TCR association rates varied across HLA loci, with DRB1 alleles showing the most associated TCRs and HLA-C alleles the fewest. A later analysis reported that several top co-occurrence clusters appeared linked to parvovirus B19, influenza, CMV and Epstein-Barr virus. The earlier analysis of some 540 of the donors excluded approximately 15 rarely observed V segments, including chromosome 9 orphons, because counts were too low. Because HLA typing was unavailable for some donors at each locus, only the typed subset was used in association tests. It was suggested by the authors that the approach could potentially be generalized to other disease states and immunological phenotypes. In a later genetic analysis, a missense DCLRE1C variant was associated with V-gene and J-gene trimming of TCR beta chains, and the association was replicated in an independent cohort.

The rearranged chain carries TRBV7-3 and TRBJ2-2, with TRBD2 matching 13 junction bases. The sample taken for sequencing was PBMCs. This clonotype was sampled from a man aged 35 to 55 in good health and CMV-seronegative. This receptor carries the CDR3 CASSRTSLAGGINTGELFF. The DNA sequence follows: TGTGCCAGCAGCCGAACATCACTAGCGGGGGGGATAAACACCGGGGAGCTGTTTTTT.